The present T cell receptor beta chain was sequenced within a study of identical twins. TCRdb redid the calling of the 5' RACE reads with MiXCR, one entry per CDR3 protein. This sample has 450,000 or so distinct CDR3 sequences; around an eighth occur once, and the top ten carry approximately 1%. Germline CDR1 and CDR2: LGHDT and YNNKEL (reference sequence). CDR3 length equals 16 residues. V lost 1 base and J lost 4, with 13 bases in between. Study results and caveats: For out-of-frame beta sequences, excess twin sharing was weaker. Fewer insertions characterized abundant cord blood beta clonotypes, whereas memory repertoires showed none.

All of the donors were Caucasians in good health. As concerns this clonotype: Its target is unknown.

The same data also went into a second study, on yellow fever vaccine responses in identical twins.

This receptor was obtained from a woman under 30 in good health. The sequenced sample was CD4+ T cells sorted from blood. The chain recombines TRBV3-1 with TRBJ2-2; D is tentatively TRBD1 or TRBD2 (5 bases each). CDR3 nucleotides: TGTGCCAGCAGCCAAGTCGAGGGGCCCCTCACCGGGGAGCTGTTTTTT. The encoded protein is CASSQVEGPLTGELFF.